The 7 T cell receptor beta chains below were found in one sample sequenced in a study of blood T cell repertoires in COVID-19. Produced via immunoSEQ multiplex PCR; TCRdb's table is partial and in-frame only. The sample holds 200,000 to 250,000 clones, 70% to 90% seen once. The sequenced sample was peripheral blood. The receptors were sampled from a man between 25 and 39 years old who had recovered from COVID-19.

The chain couples TRBV7-2 to TRBJ1-5, with D possibly TRBD1 on 5 matching bases. V was clipped by 1 base and J by 6 bases, with 10 bases between them. The CDR3 sequence is 14 residues long. Germline V gene lookup returns CDR1 SGHTA and CDR2 FQGNSA. CDR3 loop: CASSLGGAGQPQHF. CDR3 nucleotide sequence: TGTGCCAGCAGCTTAGGTGGGGCTGGTCAGCCCCAGCATTTT.

The CDR3 nucleotides are TGTGCCAGCAGCCCCCGGGACAGGGCCTCCGGGGAGCAGTACTTC. Translating gives CASSPRDRASGEQYF. The chain is built from TRBV3-1 (or the pseudogene TRBV3-2) and TRBJ2-7; TRBD1 agrees at 9 bases. CDR1 and CDR2 from the germline V gene are LGHDT and YNNKEL (reference sequence). The junction had 11 bases not matched to a gene; V was cut back by 4 bases and J by 7 bases. This CDR3 has 15 residues.

This chain links TRBV19 with TRBJ2-7; TRBD1 is a possible D gene (5 bases). V shed 6 bases and J shed 2 bases, with 11 bases lying between them. From germline, CDR1 is LNHDA and CDR2 SQIVND (reference sequence). The CDR3 extends over 13 amino acids. CDR3: CASRSTETYEQYF. CDR3 bases: TGTGCCAGTAGGTCGACAGAAACCTACGAGCAGTACTTC. The complete variable domain, with remaining parts taken from reference TRBV19 and TRBJ2-7, reads DGGITQSPKYLFRKEGQNVTLSCEQNLNHDAMYWYRQDPGQGLRLIYYSQIVNDFQKGDIAEGYSVSREKKESFPLTVTSAQKNPTAFYLCASRSTETYEQYFGPGTRLTVT.

The chain carries TRBV6-2 or TRBV6-3 and TRBJ2-5, with 8 bases that match TRBD2. The length of the CDR3 is 14 residues. Germline V CDR1 and CDR2: MNHEY, SVGEGT. The J segment lost 5 bases and the V segment lost 4 bases, leaving 6 bases of the junction unmatched. This CDR3 is CASSSIAGRETQYF. Here the CDR3 DNA reads TGTGCCAGCAGTTCGATAGCGGGGAGGGAGACCCAGTACTTC.

V gene TRBV6-5 combines with J gene TRBJ2-7, with 9 bases identical to TRBD2. The CDR3 runs 13 residues. Looked up from germline, CDR1 is MNHEY and CDR2 is SVGAGI. After removal of 8 bases from V and 6 bases from J, the junction contained 8 bases not matched to a gene. The CDR3 nucleotides are TGTGCCAGCCGGCTAGCGGGACCCGCCGAGCAGTACTTC. It specifies CASRLAGPAEQYF.

This clone was recorded a few times. V and J are TRBV27 and TRBJ2-3; D might be TRBD1 (6 bases). Germline CDR1 MNHEY, CDR2 SMNVEV (reference sequence). This CDR3 is 13 amino acids long. Trimming pared 6 bases from V and 5 bases from J, leaving 12 bases between. CDR3: CASRTGLGDTQYF. CDR3 in DNA: TGTGCCAGCAGGACAGGTTTAGGAGATACGCAGTATTTT.

The chain is built from TRBV29-1 and TRBJ1-2, with D tentatively TRBD1 (5 bases). V lost 2 bases and J lost 4, with 14 bases in between. The V gene's germline CDR1 is SQVTM and CDR2 ANQGSEA. This CDR3 region has 14 residues. The CDR3 spells CSVESPQGIYGYTF. In DNA form, the CDR3 reads TGCAGCGTTGAAAGCCCCCAGGGCATCTATGGCTACACCTTC.